This T cell receptor (beta chain) was identified during a study of blood T cell repertoires in COVID-19. Study information: There were acute and convalescent COVID-19 samples, and they came from the United States, Italy and Spain. T cells, B-cell-depleted T cells, or PBMCs supplied cDNA or gDNA.

Germline values: CDR1 SNHLY, CDR2 FYNNEI. V gave up 3 bases and J gave up 6 bases; unmatched junction bases: 5. The CDR3 is made up of 16 amino acids. In the authors' workflow: From reference gene primer amplification, estimates of nucleated cell counts were derived. Clones were sequenced by immunoSEQ multiplex PCR, and TCRdb holds only the in-frame ones, with some missing. For V, J and clone size, that table is used; D and trimming come from the DNA. The table shows 250,000 to 350,000 clones, with around 88% occurring only once. The clonotype comes from a woman in her 70s with COVID-19, enrolled during active disease. Specimen: peripheral blood. This chain uses TRBV2 with TRBJ1-6; TRBD1 aligns across 10 bases. The CDR3 nucleotides are TGTGCCAGCAGTGATATGGGACAGGGGATTAATTCACCCCTCCACTTT. It encodes CASSDMGQGINSPLHF.